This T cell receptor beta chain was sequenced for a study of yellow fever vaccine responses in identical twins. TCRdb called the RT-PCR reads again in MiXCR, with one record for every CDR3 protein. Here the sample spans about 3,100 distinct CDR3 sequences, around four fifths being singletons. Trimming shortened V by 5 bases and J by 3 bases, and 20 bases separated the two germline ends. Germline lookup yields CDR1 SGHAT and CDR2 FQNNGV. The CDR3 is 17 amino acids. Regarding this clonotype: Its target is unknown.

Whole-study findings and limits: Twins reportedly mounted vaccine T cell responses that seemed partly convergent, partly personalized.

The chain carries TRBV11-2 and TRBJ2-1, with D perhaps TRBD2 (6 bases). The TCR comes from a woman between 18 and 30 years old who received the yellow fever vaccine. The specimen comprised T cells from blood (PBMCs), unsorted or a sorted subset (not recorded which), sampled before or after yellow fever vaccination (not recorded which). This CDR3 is CASSQTTRDWLYNEQFF. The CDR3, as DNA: TGTGCCAGCAGCCAGACAACCCGGGACTGGCTCTACAATGAGCAGTTCTTC. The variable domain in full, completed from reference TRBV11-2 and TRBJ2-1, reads EAGVAQSPRYKIIEKRQSVAFWCNPISGHATLYWYQQILGQGPKLLIQFQNNGVVDDSQLPKDRFSAERLKGVDSTLKIQPAKLEDSAVYLCASSQTTRDWLYNEQFFGPGTRLTVL.